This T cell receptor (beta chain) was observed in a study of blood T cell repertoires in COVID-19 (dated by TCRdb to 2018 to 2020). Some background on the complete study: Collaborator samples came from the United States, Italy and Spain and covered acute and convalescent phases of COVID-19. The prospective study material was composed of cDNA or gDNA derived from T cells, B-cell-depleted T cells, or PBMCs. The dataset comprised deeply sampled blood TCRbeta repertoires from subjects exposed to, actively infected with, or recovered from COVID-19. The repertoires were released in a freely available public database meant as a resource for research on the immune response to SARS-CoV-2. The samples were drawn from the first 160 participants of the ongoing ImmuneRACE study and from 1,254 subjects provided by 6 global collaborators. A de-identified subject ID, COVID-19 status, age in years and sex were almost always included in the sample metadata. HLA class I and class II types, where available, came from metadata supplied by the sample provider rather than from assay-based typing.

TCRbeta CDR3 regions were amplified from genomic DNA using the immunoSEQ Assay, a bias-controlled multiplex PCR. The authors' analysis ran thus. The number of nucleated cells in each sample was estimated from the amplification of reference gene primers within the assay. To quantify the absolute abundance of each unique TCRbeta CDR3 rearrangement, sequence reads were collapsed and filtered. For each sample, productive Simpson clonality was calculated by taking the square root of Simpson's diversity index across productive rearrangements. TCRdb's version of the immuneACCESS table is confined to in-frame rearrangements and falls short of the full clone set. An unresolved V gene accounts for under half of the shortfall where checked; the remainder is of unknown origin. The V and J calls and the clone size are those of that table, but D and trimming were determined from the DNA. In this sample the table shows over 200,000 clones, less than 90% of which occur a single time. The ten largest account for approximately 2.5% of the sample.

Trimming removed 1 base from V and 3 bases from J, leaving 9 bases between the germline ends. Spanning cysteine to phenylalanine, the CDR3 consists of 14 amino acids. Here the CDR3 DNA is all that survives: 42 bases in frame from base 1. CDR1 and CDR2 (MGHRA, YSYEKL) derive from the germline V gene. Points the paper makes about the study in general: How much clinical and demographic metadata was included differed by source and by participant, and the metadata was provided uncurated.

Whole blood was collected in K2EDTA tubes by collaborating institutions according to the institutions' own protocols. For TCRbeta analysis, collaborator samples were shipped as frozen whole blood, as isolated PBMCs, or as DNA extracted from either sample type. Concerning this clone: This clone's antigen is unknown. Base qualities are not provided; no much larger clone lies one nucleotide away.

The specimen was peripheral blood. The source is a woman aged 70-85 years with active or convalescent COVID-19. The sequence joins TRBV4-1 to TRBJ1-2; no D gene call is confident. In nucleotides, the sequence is TGCGCCAGCAGCCAAGGGAGGACGGACTATGGCTACACCTTC. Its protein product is CASSQGRTDYGYTF.